The clone carrying this T cell receptor (beta chain) appeared once. What it binds is unknown. As defined, naive CD8 cells were CD45RO-negative and positively selected for CCR7, with terminally differentiated effector memory CD45RA+ cells excluded. The data are from a study of shared clonotypes between healthy human individuals. Study findings and constraints: Although depth was large, rarefaction showed that sequencing of the sorted subsets was incomplete.

TCRdb keeps only in-frame clones here, not all; method: immunoSEQ multiplex PCR. The table includes 550,000 to 650,000 clones, roughly 95% detected once. What was sequenced was naive CD8+ T cells sorted from blood. The TCR comes from a woman in her twenties or thirties in good health.

The CDR3 sequence is CASSPGTHGNEQFF. The DNA of the CDR3 is TGTGCCAGCAGCCCCGGGACCCACGGGAATGAGCAGTTCTTC. V and J are TRBV7-6 and TRBJ2-1, with D possibly being TRBD1 or TRBD2 (5 bases each). The V and J ends lost 5 bases and 7 bases respectively, with 15 bases between them. The CDR3 consists of 14 residues. Looked up from germline, CDR1 is SGHVS and CDR2 is FNYEAQ.